This T cell receptor beta chain was sequenced during a study of T cell repertoires in cytomegalovirus infection. At the level of the study: CMV infection together with matching HLA type was indicated by public TCR beta signatures.

CDR1 and CDR2 from the germline V gene are KGHSH and LQKENI. This CDR3 is built from 15 residues. Trimming removed 0 bases at V and 1 base at J, with 9 bases between. Study findings and constraints: What dominated the ex vivo response were HLA-C-restricted CMV-specific TCR beta clonotypes. People with CMV and the relevant HLA were identified by cumulative public TCR beta family frequency.

Turning to this clonotype: Its antigen remains unknown.

In TCRdb, the reads were re-called with MiXCR into one record per CDR3 protein. The table records 200,000 or so distinct CDR3 sequences, over 25% of them present only once. The sequence was collected from a human donor in good health (CMV status not recorded). Some clones in this sample may be carry-over from other donors' samples. Sequencing was carried out using PBMCs. This chain joins TRBV18 and TRBJ1-1; D unclear. This CDR3 is CASSPPDRWNTEAFF. The CDR3 DNA reads as TGTGCCAGCTCACCACCGGATAGGTGGAACACTGAAGCTTTCTTT.